This note documents a single T cell receptor beta chain sequence. Its target antigen remains unknown. No base quality information exists; no much larger clone differs at one position. Whole blood was collected in K2EDTA tubes by collaborating institutions according to the institutions' own protocols. For TCRbeta analysis, collaborators shipped samples as frozen whole blood, isolated PBMCs, or DNA extracted from either of those sample types. CDR1 and CDR2 are read off the germline V gene (reference sequence) as LNHNV and YYDKDF. At the junction V is shortened by 1 base and J by 0 bases, with 9 bases in between. From its cysteine to its phenylalanine, the CDR3 spans 15 amino acids. Only the CDR3 DNA stays, 45 bases, in frame from base 1. This entry comes from a study of blood T cell repertoires in COVID-19 (dated by TCRdb to the early 2020s). For context, the study as a whole: Samples covering the acute and convalescent phases of COVID-19 were provided by collaborators in the United States, Italy and Spain. Deeply sampled blood TCRbeta repertoires from subjects exposed to, actively infected with, or recovered from COVID-19 were included in the dataset. The material from the prospective study consisted of cDNA or gDNA derived from T cells, B-cell-depleted T cells, or PBMCs. The samples were drawn from the first 160 participants of the ongoing ImmuneRACE study and from some 1,300 subjects provided by 6 global collaborators. The repertoires were made available in a free public database intended to serve as a resource for research on the immune response to SARS-CoV-2. Where HLA class I and class II types were available, the types were taken from metadata supplied by the sample provider, not from assay-based typing. Nearly every sample came with metadata listing a de-identified subject ID, COVID-19 status, age in years and sex. Broader findings and caveats from the paper: Clinical and demographic metadata were provided uncurated, with the amount varying by source and participant.

TCRbeta CDR3 regions were amplified from genomic DNA by means of the immunoSEQ Assay, a bias-controlled multiplex PCR. The paper's processing steps were these. Within the assay, amplification of reference gene primers was used to estimate how many nucleated cells each sample contained. To quantify the absolute abundance of each unique TCRbeta CDR3 rearrangement, sequence reads were collapsed and filtered. For each sample, productive Simpson clonality was calculated by taking the square root of Simpson's diversity index across productive rearrangements. TCRdb mirrors the immuneACCESS table, restricted to in-frame sequences. Some clones are absent from its copies; in checked studies, under half trace to an unresolved V gene, and the reason for the others is unknown. V and J calls and clone size are given by that table; D and trimming were obtained from the DNA. The sample includes about 130,000 clones, with roughly 82% observed a single time. The ten largest account for over 4.5% of the sample.

The sequenced material came from peripheral blood. The chain was built from TRBV15 and TRBJ2-5, with the identity of the D gene unclear. This receptor was obtained from a human donor in a cohort sampled during active COVID-19. The nucleotides read TGTGCCACCAGCAGAGTTTCCGGAGACCAAGAGACCCAGTACTTC. This translates into CATSRVSGDQETQYF.